This TCR beta chain was sequenced during a study of blood T cell repertoires in COVID-19. CDR1 and CDR2 (germline): SGHNT, YYREEE (reference sequence). The trim removed 5 bases at V and 2 bases at J, leaving 7 bases unmatched. The CDR3 spans 15 residues. Using immunoSEQ multiplex PCR, the repertoire was profiled, and TCRdb retains in-frame clones only, with some absent. The sample contains 70,000 or so clones, about 92% of which appear only once. The receptor was isolated from a man aged 45-65 years with acute or convalescent COVID-19. The V call is TRBV5-4, the J call TRBJ2-3; TRBD2 agrees at 8 bases. The sequenced material came from peripheral blood. The CDR3 DNA is TGTGCCAGCAGACCACGGGGGGGACCCACAGATACGCAGTATTTT. Translated, it gives CASRPRGGPTDTQYF.